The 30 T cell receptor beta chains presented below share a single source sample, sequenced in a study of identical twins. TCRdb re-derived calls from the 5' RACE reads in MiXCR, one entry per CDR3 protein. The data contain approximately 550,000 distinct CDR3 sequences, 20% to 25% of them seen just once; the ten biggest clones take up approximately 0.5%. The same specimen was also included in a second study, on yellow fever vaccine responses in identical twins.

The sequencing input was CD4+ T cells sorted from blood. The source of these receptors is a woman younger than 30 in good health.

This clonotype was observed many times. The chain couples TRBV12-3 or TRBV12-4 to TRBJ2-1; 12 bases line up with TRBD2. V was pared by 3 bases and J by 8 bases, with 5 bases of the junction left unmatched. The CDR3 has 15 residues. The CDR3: CASSFPSGGVDEQFF. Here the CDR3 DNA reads TGTGCCAGCAGTTTTCCTAGCGGGGGGGTGGATGAGCAGTTCTTC.

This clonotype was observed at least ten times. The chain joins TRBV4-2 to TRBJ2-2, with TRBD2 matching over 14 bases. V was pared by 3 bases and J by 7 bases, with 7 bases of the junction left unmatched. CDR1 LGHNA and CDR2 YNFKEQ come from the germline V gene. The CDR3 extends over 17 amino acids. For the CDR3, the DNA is TGTGCCAGCAGCCACCGCGAGGGACTAGCGGGAGTCGGGGAGCTGTTTTTT. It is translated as CASSHREGLAGVGELFF.

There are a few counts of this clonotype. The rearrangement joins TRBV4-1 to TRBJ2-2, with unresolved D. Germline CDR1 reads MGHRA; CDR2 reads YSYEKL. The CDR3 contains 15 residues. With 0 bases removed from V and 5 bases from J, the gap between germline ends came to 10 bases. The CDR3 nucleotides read TGCGCCAGCAGCCAAGATCCAGGAGTGACCGGGGAGCTGTTTTTT. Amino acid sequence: CASSQDPGVTGELFF.

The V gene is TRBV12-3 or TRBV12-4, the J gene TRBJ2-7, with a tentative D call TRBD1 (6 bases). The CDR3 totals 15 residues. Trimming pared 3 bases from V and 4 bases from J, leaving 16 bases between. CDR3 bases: TGTGCCAGCAGTTTTCGACAGGCAGGTTTTTACGAGCAGTACTTC. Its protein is CASSFRQAGFYEQYF.

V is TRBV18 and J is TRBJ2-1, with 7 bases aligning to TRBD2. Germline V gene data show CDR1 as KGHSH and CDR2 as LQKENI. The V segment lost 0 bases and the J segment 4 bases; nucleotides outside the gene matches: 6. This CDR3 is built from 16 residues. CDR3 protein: CASSPPMGTKYNEQFF. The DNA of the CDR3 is TGTGCCAGCTCACCACCGATGGGGACTAAATACAATGAGCAGTTCTTC.

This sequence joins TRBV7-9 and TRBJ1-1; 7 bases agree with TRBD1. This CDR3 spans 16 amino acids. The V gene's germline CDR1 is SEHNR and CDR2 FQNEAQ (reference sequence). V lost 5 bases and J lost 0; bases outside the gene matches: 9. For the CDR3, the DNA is TGTGCCAGCAGCCGGGACAGTTGGCAATTGAACACTGAAGCTTTCTTT. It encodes CASSRDSWQLNTEAFF.

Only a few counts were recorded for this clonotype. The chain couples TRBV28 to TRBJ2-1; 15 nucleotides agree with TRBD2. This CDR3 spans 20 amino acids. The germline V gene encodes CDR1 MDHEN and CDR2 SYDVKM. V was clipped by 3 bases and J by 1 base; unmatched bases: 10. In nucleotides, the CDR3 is TGTGCCAGCAGTTTCCTAGCCGGACTAGCGGGGGGGTTGTCCTACAATGAGCAGTTCTTC. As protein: CASSFLAGLAGGLSYNEQFF. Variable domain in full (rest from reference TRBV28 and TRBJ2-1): DVKVTQSSRYLVKRTGEKVFLECVQDMDHENMFWYRQDPGLGLRLIYFSYDVKMKEKGDIPEGYSVSREKKERFSLILESASTNQTSMYLCASSFLAGLAGGLSYNEQFFGPGTRLTVL.

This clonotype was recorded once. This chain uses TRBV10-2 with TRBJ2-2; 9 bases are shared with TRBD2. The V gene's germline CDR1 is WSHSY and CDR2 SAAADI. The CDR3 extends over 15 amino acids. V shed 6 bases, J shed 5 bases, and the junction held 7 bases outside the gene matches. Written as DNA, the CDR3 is TGCGCCAGCAGCGGGACTAGCATTATGACCGGGGAGCTGTTTTTT. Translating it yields CASSGTSIMTGELFF.

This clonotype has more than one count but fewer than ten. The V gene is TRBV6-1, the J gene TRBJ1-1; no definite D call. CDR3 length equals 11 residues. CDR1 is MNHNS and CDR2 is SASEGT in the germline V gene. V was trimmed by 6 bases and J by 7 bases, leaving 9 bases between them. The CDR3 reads CASRIGFEAFF. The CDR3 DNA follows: TGTGCCAGCAGAATCGGATTTGAAGCTTTCTTT.

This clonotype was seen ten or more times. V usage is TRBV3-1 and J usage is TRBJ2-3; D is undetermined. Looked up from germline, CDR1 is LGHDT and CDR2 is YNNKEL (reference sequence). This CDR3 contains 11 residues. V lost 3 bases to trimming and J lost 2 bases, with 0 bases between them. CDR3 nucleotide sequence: TGTGCCAGCAGCCACACAGATACGCAGTATTTT. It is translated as CASSHTDTQYF.

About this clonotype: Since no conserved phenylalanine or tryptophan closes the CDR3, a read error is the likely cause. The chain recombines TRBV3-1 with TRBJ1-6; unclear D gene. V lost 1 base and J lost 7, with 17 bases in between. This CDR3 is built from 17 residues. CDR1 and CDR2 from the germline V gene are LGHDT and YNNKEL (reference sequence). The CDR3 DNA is TGTGCCAGCAGCCAAGCCGTTTACAGCGGCGCGAATTCACCCCTCCACTAT. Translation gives CASSQAVYSGANSPLHY.

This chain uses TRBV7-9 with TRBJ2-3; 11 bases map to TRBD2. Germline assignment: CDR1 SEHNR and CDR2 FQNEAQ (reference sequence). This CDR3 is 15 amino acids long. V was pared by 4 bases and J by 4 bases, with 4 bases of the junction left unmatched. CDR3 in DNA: TGTGCCAGCAGCTCGACTAGCGGGGTGCCAGATACGCAGTATTTT. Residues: CASSSTSGVPDTQYF.

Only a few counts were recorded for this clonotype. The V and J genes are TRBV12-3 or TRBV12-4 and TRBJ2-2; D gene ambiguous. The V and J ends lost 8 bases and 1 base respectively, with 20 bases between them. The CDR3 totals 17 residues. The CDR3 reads CASGVLFGLMNTGELFF. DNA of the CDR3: TGTGCCAGCGGGGTACTGTTCGGGCTGATGAACACCGGGGAGCTGTTTTTT.

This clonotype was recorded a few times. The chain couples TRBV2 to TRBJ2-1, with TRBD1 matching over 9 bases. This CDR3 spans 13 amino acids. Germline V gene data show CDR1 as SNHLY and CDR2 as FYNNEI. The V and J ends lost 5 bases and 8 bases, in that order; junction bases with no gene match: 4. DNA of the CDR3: TGTGCCAGCAGTCCGGACAGGGGCTATGAGCAGTTCTTC. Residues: CASSPDRGYEQFF.

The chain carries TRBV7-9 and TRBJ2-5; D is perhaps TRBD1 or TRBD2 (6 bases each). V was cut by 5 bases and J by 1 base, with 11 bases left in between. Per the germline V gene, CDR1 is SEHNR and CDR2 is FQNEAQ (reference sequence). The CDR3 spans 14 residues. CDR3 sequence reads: CASSPRGPQETQYF. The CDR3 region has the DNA TGTGCCAGCAGCCCCCGGGGGCCCCAAGAGACCCAGTACTTC.

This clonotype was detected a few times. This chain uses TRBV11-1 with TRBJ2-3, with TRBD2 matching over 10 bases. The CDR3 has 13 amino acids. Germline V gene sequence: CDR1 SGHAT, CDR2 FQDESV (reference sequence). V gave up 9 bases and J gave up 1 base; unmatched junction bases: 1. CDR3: CASTSGGTDTQYF. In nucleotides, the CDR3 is TGTGCCAGTACTAGCGGGGGCACAGATACGCAGTATTTT.

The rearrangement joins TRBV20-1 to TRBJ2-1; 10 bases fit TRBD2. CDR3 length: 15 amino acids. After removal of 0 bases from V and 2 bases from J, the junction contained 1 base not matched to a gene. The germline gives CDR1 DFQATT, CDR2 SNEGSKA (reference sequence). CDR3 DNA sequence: TGCAGTGCTAGAGACAGCGGGGGGGCCTACAATGAGCAGTTCTTC. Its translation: CSARDSGGAYNEQFF.

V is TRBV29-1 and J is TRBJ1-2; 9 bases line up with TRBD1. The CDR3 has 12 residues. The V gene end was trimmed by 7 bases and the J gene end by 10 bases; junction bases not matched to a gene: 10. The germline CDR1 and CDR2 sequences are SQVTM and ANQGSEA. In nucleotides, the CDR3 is TGCAGCGCTGCATTGGACAGGGGCATCTACACCTTC. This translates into CSAALDRGIYTF.

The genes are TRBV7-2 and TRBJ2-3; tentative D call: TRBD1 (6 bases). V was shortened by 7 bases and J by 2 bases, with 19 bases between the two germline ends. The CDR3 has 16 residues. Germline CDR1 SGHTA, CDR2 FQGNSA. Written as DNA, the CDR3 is TGTGCCAGCAAAACCTCGGACAGAATATACACAGATACGCAGTATTTT. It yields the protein CASKTSDRIYTDTQYF.

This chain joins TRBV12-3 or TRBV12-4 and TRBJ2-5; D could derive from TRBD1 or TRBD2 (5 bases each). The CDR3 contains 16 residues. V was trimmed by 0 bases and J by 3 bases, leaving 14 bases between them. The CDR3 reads CASSLAVKGREETQYF. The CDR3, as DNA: TGTGCCAGCAGTTTAGCGGTAAAGGGGAGAGAAGAGACCCAGTACTTC.

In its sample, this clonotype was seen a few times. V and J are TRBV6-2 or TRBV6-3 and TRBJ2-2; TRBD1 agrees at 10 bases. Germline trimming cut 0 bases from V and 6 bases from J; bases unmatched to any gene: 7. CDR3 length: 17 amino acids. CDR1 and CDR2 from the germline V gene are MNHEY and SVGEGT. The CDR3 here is CASSYSRDRGFSGELFF. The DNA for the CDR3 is TGTGCCAGCAGTTACTCGAGGGACAGGGGTTTTTCCGGGGAGCTGTTTTTT.

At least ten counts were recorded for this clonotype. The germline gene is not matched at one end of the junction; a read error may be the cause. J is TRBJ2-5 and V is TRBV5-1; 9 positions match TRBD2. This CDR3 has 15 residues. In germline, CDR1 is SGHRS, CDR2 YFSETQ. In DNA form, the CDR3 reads TGTGCCAGCAGCTTAGGGAGCGGGGGGCAAGAGACCCAGTACTTC. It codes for CASSLGSGGQETQYF.

The CDR3 protein is CASSYQGFAYEQFF. Here the CDR3 DNA reads TGTGCCAGCAGCTATCAGGGGTTCGCGTATGAGCAGTTCTTC. V is TRBV7-9 and J is TRBJ2-1; D might be TRBD1 (6 bases). Trimming removed 4 bases at V and 8 bases at J, with 15 bases between. The CDR3 runs to 14 residues. Germline-derived CDR1 and CDR2 are SEHNR and FQNEAQ (reference sequence). The complete variable domain, with remaining parts taken from reference TRBV7-9 and TRBJ2-1, reads DTGVSQNPRHKITKRGQNVTFRCDPISEHNRLYWYRQTLGQGPEFLTYFQNEAQLEKSRLLSDRFSAERPKGSFSTLEIQRTEQGDSAMYLCASSYQGFAYEQFFGPGTRLTVL.

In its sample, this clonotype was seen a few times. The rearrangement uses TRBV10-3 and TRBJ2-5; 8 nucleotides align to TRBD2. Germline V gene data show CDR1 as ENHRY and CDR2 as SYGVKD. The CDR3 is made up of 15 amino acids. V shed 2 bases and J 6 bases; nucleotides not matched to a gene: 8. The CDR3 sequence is CAISEDSGITQTQYF. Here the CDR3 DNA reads TGTGCCATCAGTGAGGATAGCGGGATTACGCAGACCCAGTACTTC.

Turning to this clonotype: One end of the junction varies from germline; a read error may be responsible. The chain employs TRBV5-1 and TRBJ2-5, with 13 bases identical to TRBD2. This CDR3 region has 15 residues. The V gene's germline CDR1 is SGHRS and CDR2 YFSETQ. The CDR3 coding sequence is TGTGCCAGCAGCTTAGGACTAGCGGGGGCAGAGACCCAGTACTTC. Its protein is CASSLGLAGAETQYF.

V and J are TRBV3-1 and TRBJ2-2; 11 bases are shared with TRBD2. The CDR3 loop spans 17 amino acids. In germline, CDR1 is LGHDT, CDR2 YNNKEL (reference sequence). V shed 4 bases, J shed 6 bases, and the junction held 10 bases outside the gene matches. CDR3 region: CASSPHPGTSGSGELFF. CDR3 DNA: TGTGCCAGCAGCCCTCACCCCGGGACTAGCGGTTCCGGGGAGCTGTTTTTT.

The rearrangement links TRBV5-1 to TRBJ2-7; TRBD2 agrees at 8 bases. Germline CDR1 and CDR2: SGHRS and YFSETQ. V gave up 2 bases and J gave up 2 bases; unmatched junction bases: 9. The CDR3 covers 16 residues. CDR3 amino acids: CASSFLGGGSAYEQYV. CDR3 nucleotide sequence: TGCGCCAGCAGCTTTTTAGGCGGGGGGTCAGCCTACGAGCAGTACGTC.

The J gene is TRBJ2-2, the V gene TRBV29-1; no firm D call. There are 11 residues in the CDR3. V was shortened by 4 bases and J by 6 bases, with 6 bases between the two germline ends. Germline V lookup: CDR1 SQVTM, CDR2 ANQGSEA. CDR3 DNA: TGCAGCGTTGGGGGTCCCGGGGAGCTGTTTTTT. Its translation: CSVGGPGELFF.

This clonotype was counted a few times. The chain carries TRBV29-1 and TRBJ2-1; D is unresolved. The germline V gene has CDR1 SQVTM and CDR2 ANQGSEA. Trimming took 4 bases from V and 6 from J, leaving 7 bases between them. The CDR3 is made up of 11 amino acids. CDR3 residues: CSVASFNEQFF. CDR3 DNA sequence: TGCAGCGTTGCCAGCTTCAATGAGCAGTTCTTC.

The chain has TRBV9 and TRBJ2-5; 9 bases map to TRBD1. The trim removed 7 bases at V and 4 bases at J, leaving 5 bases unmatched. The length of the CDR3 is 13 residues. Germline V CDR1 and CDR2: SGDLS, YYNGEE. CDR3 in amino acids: CASPQDRGETQYF. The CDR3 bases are TGTGCCAGCCCTCAGGACAGGGGAGAGACCCAGTACTTC.